These 29 T cell receptor beta chains share one sample of origin, sequenced in a study of blood T cell repertoires in COVID-19. TCRdb's copy holds only in-frame clones and misses some; the assay was immunoSEQ multiplex PCR. Seen here are 95,000 to 150,000 clones, 70% to 85% observed once, and the top ten hold 4% to 5.5%. The specimen sequenced was peripheral blood. Source of these receptors: a woman in her 70s with acute or convalescent COVID-19.

The gene calls are TRBV5-1 and TRBJ1-1, with 9 bases that match TRBD1. The CDR3 runs 14 residues. Germline V CDR1 and CDR2: SGHRS, YFSETQ. Trimming took 7 bases from V and 5 from J; bases not matched to a gene: 9. Written as DNA, the CDR3 is TGCGCCAGCCGAAGACAGGGGGTAGGGACTGAAGCTTTCTTT. It yields the protein CASRRQGVGTEAFF. Based on the CDR3 plus reference TRBV5-1 and TRBJ1-1, the full variable domain is KAGVTQTPRYLIKTRGQQVTLSCSPISGHRSVSWYQQTPGQGLQFLFEYFSETQRNKGNFPGRFSGRQFSNSRSEMNVSTLELGDSALYLCASRRQGVGTEAFFGQGTRLTVV.

The V and J genes are TRBV7-9 and TRBJ1-5; D ambiguous. The ends were cut back, 1 base at V and 0 bases at J, with 7 bases in the middle. The CDR3 extends over 15 amino acids. From germline, CDR1 is SEHNR and CDR2 FQNEAQ (reference sequence). The CDR3 spells CASSLEGDSNQPQHF. The CDR3, as DNA: TGTGCCAGCAGCTTAGAGGGAGATAGCAATCAGCCCCAGCATTTT.

The chain combines TRBV7-2 with TRBJ2-2; possibly TRBD1 for D (6 bases). Looked up from germline, CDR1 is SGHTA and CDR2 is FQGNSA. The CDR3 runs to 14 residues. V was cut by 2 bases and J by 6 bases, with 10 bases left in between. CDR3 loop: CASSLKGGPGELFF. CDR3 DNA: TGTGCCAGCAGCTTAAAAGGGGGACCCGGGGAGCTGTTTTTT.

V usage is TRBV12-3 or TRBV12-4 and J usage is TRBJ1-2, with D unclear. The V end was cut by 11 bases, the J end by 0 bases, with 10 bases between. The CDR3 is 12 amino acids. CDR3 nucleotide sequence: TGTGCCTCCCGGGGAGCTAACTATGGCTACACCTTC. It encodes CASRGANYGYTF.

This clone was seen more than once but under ten times. This chain uses TRBV6-5 with TRBJ2-2; 7 nucleotides agree with TRBD2. CDR1 is MNHEY and CDR2 is SVGAGI in the germline V gene. J gave up 5 bases and V 2 bases, and 2 bases lay outside the gene matches. The CDR3 consists of 14 residues. The CDR3, as DNA: TGTGCCAGCAGTTACGGGGAGGGGACCGGGGAGCTGTTTTTT. It is translated as CASSYGEGTGELFF.

This chain joins TRBV3-1 (or the pseudogene TRBV3-2) and TRBJ2-3; weak D call: TRBD1 (7 bases). This CDR3 is 16 amino acids long. Trimming took 1 base from V and 3 from J, leaving 14 bases between them. Germline V gives CDR1 LGHDT, CDR2 YNNKEL (reference sequence). CDR3 region: CASSQVQGGSTDTQYF. The CDR3 nucleotides read TGTGCCAGCAGCCAAGTCCAGGGGGGATCGACAGATACGCAGTATTTT.

J is TRBJ1-4 and V is TRBV7-2; unclear D gene. The germline V gene has CDR1 SGHTA and CDR2 FQGNSA. V lost 5 bases, J lost 7 bases, and 17 bases lay in between. There are 15 residues in the CDR3. In DNA form, the CDR3 reads TGTGCCAGCAGCACCCGGACCTTGGGAGGTGAAAAACTGTTTTTT. It encodes CASSTRTLGGEKLFF. Combining the CDR3 with reference TRBV7-2 and TRBJ1-4 gives the whole variable domain GAGVSQSPSNKVTEKGKDVELRCDPISGHTALYWYRQSLGQGLEFLIYFQGNSAPDKSGLPSDRFSAERTGGSVSTLTIQRTQQEDSAVYLCASSTRTLGGEKLFFGSGTQLSVL.

Worth noting for this clone: The same CDR3 is also encoded by other DNA sequences in this sample. J is TRBJ1-2 and V is TRBV11-2; the match to TRBD1 covers 10 bases. V dropped 4 bases and J dropped 2; count of bases not matched to a gene: 4. Germline CDR1 and CDR2: SGHAT and FQNNGV. The CDR3 extends over 15 amino acids. The CDR3: CASSSRDRGNYGYTF. The CDR3 nucleotides are TGTGCCAGCAGCTCGAGGGACAGGGGAAACTATGGCTACACCTTC. Full variable domain (outside the CDR3, taken from reference TRBV11-2 and TRBJ1-2): EAGVAQSPRYKIIEKRQSVAFWCNPISGHATLYWYQQILGQGPKLLIQFQNNGVVDDSQLPKDRFSAERLKGVDSTLKIQPAKLEDSAVYLCASSSRDRGNYGYTFGSGTRLTVV.

The gene calls are TRBV6-1 and TRBJ1-2; D gene unclear. Germline CDR1 is MNHNS and CDR2 is SASEGT. V was trimmed by 3 bases and J by 8 bases, leaving 16 bases between them. The CDR3 spans 14 residues. CDR3 DNA sequence: TGTGCCAGCAGTGACGACGGGTCCGGGGAAGGCTACACCTTC. Amino acids: CASSDDGSGEGYTF.

The CDR3 loop reads CASSQETTSGGYGNEQFF. The CDR3 DNA reads as TGCGCCAGCAGCCAAGAGACGACTAGCGGGGGATACGGAAATGAGCAGTTCTTC. The chain carries TRBV4-1 and TRBJ2-1; TRBD2 agrees at 12 bases. Germline CDR1 is MGHRA and CDR2 is YSYEKL. V shed 0 bases and J 7 bases; nucleotides not matched to a gene: 10. This CDR3 has 18 residues.

The chain employs TRBV30 and TRBJ1-1; unclear D gene. CDR1 and CDR2 from the germline V gene are GTSNPN and SVGIG (reference sequence). The CDR3 contains 12 residues. Between the trimmed V and J ends, which lost 4 bases and 0 bases, there was a span of 6 bases. CDR3 protein: CAWIRLNTEAFF. The DNA for the CDR3 is TGTGCCTGGATCCGTTTGAACACTGAAGCTTTCTTT. The full variable domain, its missing parts supplied by reference TRBV30 and TRBJ1-1, is SQTIHQWPATLVQPVGSPLSLECTVEGTSNPNLYWYRQAAGRGLQLLFYSVGIGQISSEVPQNLSASRPQDRQFILSSKKLLLSDSGFYLCAWIRLNTEAFFGQGTRLTVV.

CDR3 amino acids: CASSPGQGTHSPLHF. The CDR3 DNA reads TGTGCCAGCTCACCGGGGCAGGGAACCCACTCACCCCTCCACTTT. The rearrangement links TRBV18 to TRBJ1-6, with a tentative D call TRBD1 (5 bases). The CDR3 consists of 15 residues. Germline lookup yields CDR1 KGHSH and CDR2 LQKENI. Trimming cost V 3 bases and J 10 bases, with 16 bases left between them. Based on the CDR3 plus reference TRBV18 and TRBJ1-6, the full variable domain is NAGVMQNPRHLVRRRGQEARLRCSPMKGHSHVYWYRQLPEEGLKFMVYLQKENIIDESGMPKERFSAEFPKEGPSILRIQQVVRGDSAAYFCASSPGQGTHSPLHFGNGTRLTVT.

The chain employs TRBV10-3 and TRBJ1-6, with D possibly matching TRBD1 (5 bases). CDR1 is ENHRY and CDR2 is SYGVKD in the germline V gene. Trimming stripped 6 bases from V and 9 bases from J, with 9 bases between. There are 12 residues in the CDR3. The CDR3 reads CAIRGGGSPLHF. CDR3 in DNA: TGTGCCATCAGGGGGGGAGGTTCACCCCTCCACTTT.

In nucleotides, the CDR3 is TGTGCCAGCAGCGGACAGGGATGGGAGACCCAGTACTTC. This sequence encodes CASSGQGWETQYF. The chain has TRBV12-3 or TRBV12-4 and TRBJ2-5; 8 bases are shared with TRBD1. The CDR3 runs to 13 residues. With 6 bases clipped from V and 5 bases from J, the junction kept 5 bases outside the gene matches.

This sequence joins TRBV6-2 or TRBV6-3 and TRBJ1-2; TRBD1 might be the D (5 bases). This CDR3 comprises 16 residues. The germline CDR1 and CDR2 sequences are MNHEY and SVGEGT. V was pared by 2 bases and J by 0 bases, with 13 bases between. The CDR3: CASSYPRTPANYGYTF. The CDR3 DNA is TGTGCCAGCAGTTACCCTCGGACACCTGCTAACTATGGCTACACCTTC.

V gene TRBV29-1 combines with J gene TRBJ1-1, with D unclear. The length of the CDR3 is 13 residues. Trimming cost V 3 bases and J 9 bases, with 17 bases left between them. Germline V gene data show CDR1 as SQVTM and CDR2 as ANQGSEA. In nucleotides, the CDR3 is TGCAGCGTTGAGGGCTTGGCAGGCCGTAAAGCTTTCTTT. This sequence encodes CSVEGLAGRKAFF.

V is TRBV18 and J is TRBJ1-1, with 8 nucleotides matching TRBD1. J lost 0 bases, V lost 6 bases, and 6 bases had no gene match. The germline V gene has CDR1 KGHSH and CDR2 LQKENI. The CDR3 spans 15 residues. The CDR3 spells CASSKTGVMNTEAFF. The CDR3 coding sequence is TGTGCCAGCTCCAAGACAGGGGTGATGAACACTGAAGCTTTCTTT.

The chain carries TRBV4-1 and TRBJ2-3, with D perhaps matching TRBD2 (6 bases). V was clipped by 1 base and J by 4 bases, with 21 bases between them. CDR3 length: 18 residues. Germline loops: CDR1 MGHRA, CDR2 YSYEKL. The CDR3 loop reads CASSQALIRRERADTQYF. As DNA, the CDR3 is TGCGCCAGCAGCCAAGCGTTAATCCGGAGGGAAAGGGCAGATACGCAGTATTTT.

This clone is a singleton in its sample. This sequence joins TRBV29-1 and TRBJ1-1; 7 positions match TRBD1. The V and J ends lost 0 bases and 5 bases, in that order; junction bases with no gene match: 3. This CDR3 region has 13 residues. The germline CDR1 and CDR2 sequences are SQVTM and ANQGSEA. CDR3 amino acids: CSVEETQGTEAFF. The CDR3 bases are TGCAGCGTTGAAGAGACACAGGGGACTGAAGCTTTCTTT.

The rearrangement uses TRBV2 and TRBJ1-4; possibly TRBD1 for D (5 bases). The length of the CDR3 is 14 residues. CDR1 is SNHLY, CDR2 FYNNEI, per germline. Between the trimmed V and J ends, which lost 6 bases and 6 bases, there was a span of 14 bases. CDR3 sequence (DNA): TGTGCCAGCAGGGGGGGGATAGGTCATGAAAAACTGTTTTTT. This translates into CASRGGIGHEKLFF.

The V and J genes are TRBV12-3 or TRBV12-4 and TRBJ1-1; D is uncertain. V shed 5 bases and J shed 6 bases, with 10 bases lying between them. The CDR3 runs to 12 residues. CDR3 sequence reads: CASSLLGSEAFF. CDR3 sequence (DNA): TGTGCCAGCAGTCTGCTGGGCTCTGAAGCTTTCTTT.

The rearrangement links TRBV5-1 to TRBJ2-7; 7 bases map to TRBD2. J was trimmed by 3 bases and V by 6 bases; bases with no gene match: 6. The CDR3 totals 13 residues. CDR1 is SGHRS and CDR2 is YFSETQ in the germline V gene. The CDR3 loop is CASTSSGLYEQYF. CDR3 nucleotide sequence: TGCGCCAGCACGAGTAGCGGGCTCTACGAGCAGTACTTC.

The chain joins TRBV24-1 to TRBJ1-2; no reliable D call. V gave up 2 bases and J gave up 0 bases, with 9 bases separating them. Germline CDR1 is KGHDR and CDR2 is SFDVKD. This CDR3 comprises 15 residues. The CDR3, as DNA: TGTGCCACCAGTGATTCAGTCAGTGCTAACTATGGCTACACCTTC. The encoded protein is CATSDSVSANYGYTF.

The chain joins TRBV9 to TRBJ2-4, with a possible D match to TRBD1 (6 bases). The CDR3 runs 15 residues. Germline V gene lookup returns CDR1 SGDLS and CDR2 YYNGEE. Trimming cost V 4 bases and J 6 bases, with 17 bases left between them. The CDR3 is CASSPTGNLGNIQYF. The CDR3 coding sequence is TGTGCCAGCAGCCCCACAGGGAATTTGGGAAACATTCAGTACTTC.

This clone was detected once. The V gene is TRBV5-5, the J gene TRBJ1-2; 7 bases align to TRBD1. V was pared by 0 bases and J by 4 bases, with 6 bases of the junction left unmatched. CDR1 is SGHKS and CDR2 is YYEKEE in the germline V gene (reference sequence). This CDR3 comprises 15 residues. Here the CDR3 reads CASSLAGPGGYGYTF. The CDR3 nucleotides are TGTGCCAGCAGCTTGGCTGGTCCAGGGGGCTATGGCTACACCTTC.

This CDR3 is CASSPTGVRYMAQHF. CDR3 in DNA: TGTGCCAGTAGTCCAACAGGGGTACGGTATATGGCCCAGCATTTT. The chain employs TRBV19 and TRBJ1-5; 7 nucleotides align to TRBD1. This CDR3 is 15 amino acids long. Germline CDR1 reads LNHDA; CDR2 reads SQIVND (reference sequence). J gave up 11 bases and V 5 bases, and 15 bases lay outside the gene matches.

The gene calls are TRBV19 and TRBJ1-4; tentative D call: TRBD1 (5 bases). This CDR3 region has 14 residues. Germline V gene sequence: CDR1 LNHDA, CDR2 SQIVND (reference sequence). V was clipped by 3 bases and J by 4 bases, with 9 bases between them. Here the CDR3 reads CASSIFGGNEKLFF. The CDR3 DNA sequence: TGTGCCAGTAGTATTTTCGGGGGTAATGAAAAACTGTTTTTT. The complete variable domain, with remaining parts taken from reference TRBV19 and TRBJ1-4, reads DGGITQSPKYLFRKEGQNVTLSCEQNLNHDAMYWYRQDPGQGLRLIYYSQIVNDFQKGDIAEGYSVSREKKESFPLTVTSAQKNPTAFYLCASSIFGGNEKLFFGSGTQLSVL.

The chain is built from TRBV5-5 and TRBJ1-2; 12 bases are shared with TRBD1. Per the germline V gene, CDR1 is SGHKS and CDR2 is YYEKEE (reference sequence). CDR3 length: 14 residues. V lost 3 bases, J lost 8 bases, and 5 bases stayed unmatched. CDR3 nucleotide sequence: TGTGCCAGCAGCTCGGGACAGGGGGCCTCGGGCTACACCTTC. Protein sequence: CASSSGQGASGYTF.

The chain recombines TRBV6-2 or TRBV6-3 with TRBJ2-1, with 8 nucleotides matching TRBD1. In germline, CDR1 is MNHEY, CDR2 SVGEGT. CDR3 length: 12 amino acids. V was pared by 3 bases and J by 14 bases, with 6 bases of the junction left unmatched. The CDR3 DNA follows: TGTGCCAGCAGTTATCGGACAGGGTTGGAGTTCTTC. It encodes CASSYRTGLEFF.